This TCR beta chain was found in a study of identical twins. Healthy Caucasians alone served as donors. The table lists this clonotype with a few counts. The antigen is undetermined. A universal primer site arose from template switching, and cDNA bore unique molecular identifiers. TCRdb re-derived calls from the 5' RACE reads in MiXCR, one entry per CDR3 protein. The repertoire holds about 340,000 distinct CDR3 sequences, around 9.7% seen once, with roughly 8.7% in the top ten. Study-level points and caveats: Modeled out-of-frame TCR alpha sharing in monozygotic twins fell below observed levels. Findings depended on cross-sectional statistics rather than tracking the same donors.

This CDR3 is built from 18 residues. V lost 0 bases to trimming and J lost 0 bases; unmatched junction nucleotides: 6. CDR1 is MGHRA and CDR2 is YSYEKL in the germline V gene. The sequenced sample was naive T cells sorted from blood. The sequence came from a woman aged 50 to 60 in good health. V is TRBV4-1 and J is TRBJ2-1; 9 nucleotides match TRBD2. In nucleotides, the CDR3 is TGCGCCAGCAGCCAAGAAGCGGGAGGACCTAGCTCCTACAATGAGCAGTTCTTC. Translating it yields CASSQEAGGPSSYNEQFF.